The 31 T cell receptor beta chains given below trace back to one sample, sequenced in a study of Graves' ophthalmopathy and Graves' hyperthyroidism. Amplified material comprised TCR beta CDR3 regions derived from RNA transcripts. First-round RT-PCR with HTBI primers preceded a second-round multiplex PCR. TCRdb called the multiplex PCR reads again in MiXCR, with one record for every CDR3 protein. Of approximately 700,000 distinct CDR3 sequences listed, about 41% are singletons. Sequenced input: peripheral blood. These receptors were taken from an adult man with Graves' ophthalmopathy.

This clonotype was counted ten times or more. The chain is built from TRBV6-6 and TRBJ2-5; TRBD2 matches at 16 bases. The J segment lost 5 bases and the V segment lost 6 bases, leaving 6 bases of the junction unmatched. Germline V gene sequence: CDR1 MNHNY, CDR2 SVGAGI (reference sequence). CDR3 length: 16 residues. Here the CDR3 DNA reads TGTGCCAGCAGACTCGGGACTAGCGGGAGGGCGGAGACCCAGTACTTC. Translated: CASRLGTSGRAETQYF.

There are many counts of this clonotype. The chain joins TRBV7-9 to TRBJ1-4; a possible D gene is TRBD1 (6 bases). V was trimmed by 3 bases and J by 5 bases, leaving 10 bases between them. CDR1 SEHNR and CDR2 FQNEAQ come from the germline V gene (reference sequence). The CDR3 length is 14 residues. In nucleotides, the CDR3 is TGTGCCAGCAGCTTGGGACACTCAAATGAAAAACTGTTTTTT. Its protein product is CASSLGHSNEKLFF.

This chain connects TRBV20-1 to TRBJ2-5; 8 positions agree with TRBD2. This CDR3 spans 12 amino acids. V gave up 6 bases and J gave up 5 bases; unmatched junction bases: 5. Per germline, CDR1 DFQATT and CDR2 SNEGSKA (reference sequence). The CDR3 DNA is TGCAGTGCCGGGACTAGGGGGGAGACCCAGTACTTC. It translates to CSAGTRGETQYF.

The J gene is TRBJ2-7, the V gene TRBV25-1; D possibly uses TRBD1 or TRBD2 (5 bases each). The DNA matches TRBJ2-1 better at its end, which makes the J call doubtful. This CDR3 is built from 14 residues. Germline V gives CDR1 MGHDK, CDR2 SYGVNS. In nucleotides, the CDR3 is TGTGCCAGCAGTGAATCCGGGGCGACCCACAAGCAGTTCTTC. Protein: CASSESGATHKQFF.

This clonotype was counted between two and nine times. This rearrangement joins TRBV6-6 to TRBJ2-5; 7 bases agree with TRBD2. The CDR3 spans 13 residues. V shed 11 bases and J 3 bases; nucleotides not matched to a gene: 9. The germline gives CDR1 MNHNY, CDR2 SVGAGI (reference sequence). For the CDR3, the DNA is TGTGCCGGGAGGGGAAGTTTCAAAGAGACCCAGTACTTC. This encodes CAGRGSFKETQYF.

The chain links TRBV15 to TRBJ1-2; D unclear. This CDR3 is built from 14 residues. Trimming removed 1 base from V and 2 bases from J, with 8 bases in between. CDR1 LNHNV and CDR2 YYDKDF come from the germline V gene (reference sequence). The CDR3 region is CATSRGGENYGYTF. DNA of the CDR3: TGTGCCACCAGCAGAGGGGGAGAGAACTATGGCTACACCTTC.

This clonotype was picked up many times. The chain links TRBV20-1 to TRBJ1-1; D gene ambiguous. The germline CDR1 and CDR2 sequences are DFQATT and SNEGSKA (reference sequence). V was clipped by 3 bases and J by 0 bases, with 5 bases between them. The CDR3 covers 12 residues. CDR3 sequence reads: CSASTVNTEAFF. CDR3 sequence (DNA): TGCAGTGCTAGTACTGTGAACACTGAAGCTTTCTTT.

The table lists this clonotype with many counts. The J gene is TRBJ1-1, the V gene TRBV5-1; TRBD1 matches at 7 bases. Germline V gene sequence: CDR1 SGHRS, CDR2 YFSETQ. The CDR3 runs 14 residues. The V gene end was trimmed by 4 bases and the J gene end by 3 bases; junction bases not matched to a gene: 6. The CDR3 here is CASSIGTVHTEAFF. The CDR3 region has the DNA TGCGCCAGCAGCATCGGGACAGTACACACTGAAGCTTTCTTT.

Many counts were recorded for this clonotype. CDR3 protein: CASNIRAGQETQYF. The CDR3 DNA sequence: TGTGCCAGCAATATTAGGGCAGGACAAGAGACCCAGTACTTC. The rearrangement uses TRBV2 and TRBJ2-5; unclear D gene. Germline loops: CDR1 SNHLY, CDR2 FYNNEI. Trimming left V 7 bases short and J 2 bases short, with 14 bases between. CDR3 length: 14 amino acids.

This chain connects TRBV20-1 to TRBJ2-6; unclear D gene. CDR1 is DFQATT and CDR2 is SNEGSKA in the germline V gene (reference sequence). The ends were cut back, 3 bases at V and 4 bases at J, with 10 bases in the middle. This CDR3 comprises 14 residues. The CDR3 region is CSARLGSGANVLTF. CDR3 nucleotides: TGCAGTGCTAGGTTAGGGTCCGGGGCCAACGTCCTGACTTTC.

Only a few counts were recorded for this clonotype. V gene TRBV7-2 combines with J gene TRBJ1-6; tentatively, D is TRBD1 (6 bases). The CDR3 covers 15 residues. The V end lost 5 bases, the J end lost 9 bases, and 17 bases lay between the germline ends. The germline V gene encodes CDR1 SGHTA and CDR2 FQGNSA. CDR3 amino acids: CASSQEGVGISPLHF. CDR3 nucleotides: TGTGCCAGCAGCCAAGAGGGGGTCGGAATTTCACCCCTCCACTTT.

V is TRBV10-3 and J is TRBJ2-6; possibly TRBD1 for D (6 bases). Germline CDR1 is ENHRY and CDR2 is SYGVKD. Trimming cost V 7 bases and J 4 bases, with 11 bases left between them. This CDR3 spans 14 amino acids. DNA of the CDR3: TGTGCCATCACCAGAGGACAGGGGGCCAACGTCCTGACTTTC. It yields the protein CAITRGQGANVLTF.

This clonotype has ten or more counts. This chain links TRBV5-8 with TRBJ1-3, with TRBD1 matching 7 bases. The V gene's germline CDR1 is SGHTS and CDR2 YDEGEE. The CDR3 loop spans 14 amino acids. The V and J ends lost 4 bases and 4 bases, in that order; junction bases with no gene match: 5. The CDR3 nucleotides read TGTGCCAGCAGCCGGAGGGGGCCCGGAAACACCATATATTTT. Its protein is CASSRRGPGNTIYF.

This clonotype appeared many times. The chain combines TRBV7-9 with TRBJ1-5, with no clear D. V lost 1 base and J lost 6, with 7 bases in between. This CDR3 region has 13 residues. In germline, CDR1 is SEHNR, CDR2 FQNEAQ (reference sequence). CDR3 in amino acids: CASSLGLTQPQHF. The CDR3 DNA reads TGTGCCAGCAGCTTAGGTCTGACTCAGCCCCAGCATTTT. The variable domain in full, with the rest retrieved from reference TRBV7-9 and TRBJ1-5, is DTGVSQNPRHKITKRGQNVTFRCDPISEHNRLYWYRQTLGQGPEFLTYFQNEAQLEKSRLLSDRFSAERPKGSFSTLEIQRTEQGDSAMYLCASSLGLTQPQHFGDGTRLSIL.

Concerning this clonotype: A read error is likely, as this CDR3 ends without the conserved phenylalanine or tryptophan. Because the CDR3's place on the DNA is in doubt, the DNA is left out and the CDR3 is given as listed by TCRdb. This chain connects TRBV11-2 to TRBJ1-4; the D segment call TRBD1 is taken from the table without a DNA check. CDR1 is SGHAT and CDR2 is FQNNGV in the germline V gene. The CDR3 is 11 amino acids in total, end residues counted. The CDR3 sequence is CASSLRDRALL.

The sample holds many counts of this clonotype. V gene TRBV5-1 combines with J gene TRBJ2-7; unclear D gene. V was pared by 4 bases and J by 6 bases, with 17 bases between. The CDR3 consists of 14 residues. The germline V gene encodes CDR1 SGHRS and CDR2 YFSETQ. The CDR3 loop reads CASSTGDPQLEQYF. As DNA, the CDR3 is TGCGCCAGCAGCACCGGCGACCCTCAGCTCGAGCAGTACTTC.

In DNA form, the CDR3 reads TGTGCCAGCAGCCATCGGACCCTTACCCCCACTGAAGCTTTCTTT. Amino acid sequence: CASSHRTLTPTEAFF. The chain links TRBV5-6 to TRBJ1-1; no clear D gene. Germline-derived CDR1 and CDR2 are SGHDT and YYEEEE. The CDR3 consists of 15 residues. The V gene lost 4 bases and the J gene lost 4 bases, with 17 bases spanning the gap.

This sequence joins TRBV29-1 and TRBJ2-6, with 9 bases fitting TRBD2. The CDR3 has 16 residues. CDR1 is SQVTM, CDR2 ANQGSEA, per germline. Trimming took 6 bases from V and 4 from J; bases not matched to a gene: 10. Written as DNA, the CDR3 is TGCAGCGTCCGAGGTAGCGGGAGCACGGGGGCCAACGTCCTGACTTTC. The encoded protein is CSVRGSGSTGANVLTF.

The gene calls are TRBV7-3 and TRBJ2-5; D might be TRBD1 or TRBD2, each matching 5 bases. The CDR3 runs to 16 residues. The germline V and J ends were trimmed by 4 bases and 2 bases, with 17 bases remaining between them. Germline lookup yields CDR1 SGHTA and CDR2 FQGTGA. CDR3 amino acids: CASSYRARDLQETQYF. As DNA, the CDR3 is TGTGCCAGCAGCTATAGAGCGAGGGACCTTCAAGAGACCCAGTACTTC.

This chain uses TRBV20-1 with TRBJ2-7; D is unclear. The ends were cut back, 0 bases at V and 3 bases at J, with 6 bases in the middle. Germline-derived CDR1 and CDR2 are DFQATT and SNEGSKA (reference sequence). The CDR3 spans 12 residues. CDR3 in amino acids: CSARDADYEQYF. CDR3 in DNA: TGCAGTGCTAGAGATGCCGACTACGAGCAGTACTTC.

A few counts support this clonotype. The rearrangement joins TRBV19 to TRBJ2-3; 9 nucleotides line up with TRBD2. This CDR3 is built from 17 residues. Germline V gene lookup returns CDR1 LNHDA and CDR2 SQIVND (reference sequence). Trimming at V came to 5 bases and at J to 2 bases, leaving 11 bases not matched to a gene. The CDR3 sequence: CASSGPKLAGTTDTQYF. CDR3 coding DNA: TGTGCCAGTAGTGGGCCCAAGCTAGCGGGGACCACAGATACGCAGTATTTT.

This clonotype showed up just a few times. At one end the junction does not follow the germline gene, possibly because of a read error. This chain connects TRBV4-2 to TRBJ1-2; D perhaps matches TRBD1 (5 bases). This CDR3 is built from 16 residues. Germline V lookup: CDR1 LGHNA, CDR2 YNFKEQ. The DNA for the CDR3 is TGTGCCAACAGCCAAGAATCTGGGACGGACTTCTATGGCTACACCTTC. Translation gives CANSQESGTDFYGYTF.

Concerning this clonotype itself: Sequence at one end of the junction differs from germline and may be a read error. The chain couples TRBV7-3 to TRBJ2-7, with D possibly TRBD2 on 6 matching bases. This CDR3 is 17 amino acids long. Germline values: CDR1 SGHTA, CDR2 FQGTGA. The CDR3 spells CAGSSSGPGRGTYEQYF. CDR3 coding DNA: TGTGCCGGCAGCTCCAGCGGGCCGGGCCGAGGGACGTACGAGCAGTACTTC. Full variable domain (outside the CDR3, taken from reference TRBV7-3 and TRBJ2-7): GAGVSQTPSNKVTEKGKYVELRCDPISGHTALYWYRQSLGQGPEFLIYFQGTGAADDSGLPNDRFFAVRPEGSVSTLKIQRTERGDSAVYLCAGSSSGPGRGTYEQYFGPGTRLTVT.

J is TRBJ2-1 and V is TRBV24-1; D possibly corresponds to TRBD2 (5 bases). The CDR3 covers 14 residues. CDR1 and CDR2 from the germline V gene are KGHDR and SFDVKD. The V and J ends lost 5 bases and 0 bases respectively, with 7 bases between them. CDR3 nucleotide sequence: TGTGCCACCAGTGGTGAGGGCTCCTACAATGAGCAGTTCTTC. Translation: CATSGEGSYNEQFF.

A remark on this clonotype: This may stem from a read error, because a much larger clone lies one nucleotide away. The conserved phenylalanine or tryptophan normally closing the CDR3 is absent here, so this likely arose from a read error. V is TRBV24-1 and J is TRBJ1-2; possibly TRBD1 for D (5 bases). The CDR3 length is 15 residues. The germline CDR1 and CDR2 sequences are KGHDR and SFDVKD. The V end lost 4 bases, the J end lost 6 bases, and 17 bases lay between the germline ends. This chain's CDR3 is CATSEERAGRDGYTL. CDR3 bases: TGTGCCACCAGTGAAGAGAGAGCAGGGAGGGATGGCTACACCCTC.

The sample holds a few counts of this clonotype. This rearrangement joins TRBV11-2 to TRBJ2-7; no firm D call. Trimming took 4 bases from V and 0 from J, leaving 16 bases between them. Germline V gene lookup returns CDR1 SGHAT and CDR2 FQNNGV. The CDR3 length is 16 residues. DNA of the CDR3: TGTGCCAGCAGCTCCCTAAGACACAAGAGCTCCTACGAGCAGTACTTC. Protein product: CASSSLRHKSSYEQYF.

Concerning this clonotype itself: Being one base from a much bigger clone, this may be a read error. The chain has TRBV4-2 and TRBJ2-7, with no clear D. The germline CDR1 and CDR2 sequences are LGHNA and YNFKEQ. CDR3 length: 13 amino acids. Trimming left V 5 bases short and J 3 bases short, with 11 bases between. The CDR3 loop reads CASSGDGLYEQYF. The CDR3, as DNA: TGTGCCAGCAGCGGAGACGGGCTCTACGAGCAGTACTTC.

This clonotype has at least ten counts. This sequence joins TRBV7-9 and TRBJ1-6, with D unclear. The CDR3 contains 15 residues. The germline CDR1 and CDR2 sequences are SEHNR and FQNEAQ (reference sequence). Trimming took off 2 bases at V and 3 bases at J, with 8 bases between the two ends. CDR3 nucleotides: TGTGCCAGCAGCTTAATGCTGAGCTATAATTCACCCCTCCACTTT. This translates into CASSLMLSYNSPLHF. Based on the CDR3 plus reference TRBV7-9 and TRBJ1-6, the full variable domain is DTGVSQNPRHKITKRGQNVTFRCDPISEHNRLYWYRQTLGQGPEFLTYFQNEAQLEKSRLLSDRFSAERPKGSFSTLEIQRTEQGDSAMYLCASSLMLSYNSPLHFGNGTRLTVT.

This clonotype was picked up many times. V and J are TRBV7-8 and TRBJ1-1; no clear D gene. The CDR3 is 13 amino acids. CDR1 is SGHVS and CDR2 is FQNEAQ in the germline V gene. Trimming shortened V by 1 base and J by 7 bases, and 10 bases separated the two germline ends. CDR3 sequence: CASSLEPGREAFF. The CDR3 DNA is TGTGCCAGCAGCTTAGAGCCCGGACGTGAAGCTTTCTTT.

The V and J genes are TRBV9 and TRBJ2-7; D is perhaps TRBD2 (6 bases). This CDR3 contains 15 residues. The germline V gene has CDR1 SGDLS and CDR2 YYNGEE. Trimming left V 4 bases short and J 3 bases short, with 17 bases between. This CDR3 is CASSQAPGANYEQYF. As DNA, the CDR3 is TGTGCCAGCAGCCAAGCCCCGGGAGCGAACTACGAGCAGTACTTC.

In this sample, this clonotype turned up many times. This rearrangement joins TRBV7-9 to TRBJ2-6, with D hard to call. The V end lost 8 bases, the J end lost 0 bases, and 17 bases lay between the germline ends. From germline, CDR1 is SEHNR and CDR2 FQNEAQ (reference sequence). The length of the CDR3 is 17 residues. The CDR3 region has the DNA TGTGCCAGCGTGAGTTCTCGGGTCTCCTCTGGGGCCAACGTCCTGACTTTC. Translated, it gives CASVSSRVSSGANVLTF. The full variable domain, in which reference TRBV7-9 and TRBJ2-6 provide the parts outside the CDR3, is DTGVSQNPRHKITKRGQNVTFRCDPISEHNRLYWYRQTLGQGPEFLTYFQNEAQLEKSRLLSDRFSAERPKGSFSTLEIQRTEQGDSAMYLCASVSSRVSSGANVLTFGAGSRLTVL.